Listed below are T cell receptor beta chains from one sample, sequenced in a study of tumor-infiltrating lymphocytes in oesophageal squamous cell carcinoma. TCRdb redid the calling of the PCR reads with MiXCR, one entry per CDR3 protein. The table shows 15,000 to 25,000 distinct CDR3 sequences, with approximately 40% occurring only once. The sequenced sample was esophageal tumor tissue. The receptors originated from a male donor with esophageal squamous cell carcinoma. The CDR3 runs from the conserved cysteine through the conserved F or W. The D gene is left open where the match is weak. Size is stated for part of the rows, as once, few or many counts, or as a class when the clone is expanded.

j_call: TRBJ2-7
clone_size: many
v_call: TRBV7-2
d_call: TRBD2
cdr3_aa: CASTLAAGANEQYF
cdr3_nt: TGTGCCAGCACCTTAGCGGCGGGAGCGAACGAGCAGTACTTC

j_call: TRBJ1-1
clone_size: many
v_call: TRBV5-6
d_call: TRBD1
cdr3_aa: CASSLAGTGGNTEAFF
cdr3_nt: TGTGCCAGCAGCCTCGCCGGGACAGGGGGGAACACTGAAGCTTTCTTT

j_call: TRBJ2-1
clone_size: .
v_call: TRBV6-8
d_call: TRBD2
cdr3_aa: CASRLTSGGYNEQFF
cdr3_nt: TGTGCCAGCAGACTTACTAGCGGGGGATACAATGAGCAGTTCTTC

j_call: TRBJ2-5
clone_size: .
v_call: TRBV11-2
d_call: TRBD2
cdr3_aa: CASSFRTSGQETQYF
cdr3_nt: TGTGCCAGCAGCTTCCGGACTAGCGGCCAAGAGACCCAGTACTTC

j_call: TRBJ2-5
clone_size: once
v_call: TRBV7-7
d_call: .
cdr3_aa: CASSLGPKETQYF
cdr3_nt: TGTGCTAGCAGCTTAGGGCCGAAAGAGACCCAGTACTTC

j_call: TRBJ1-2
clone_size: .
v_call: TRBV7-2
d_call: .
cdr3_aa: CASSPRGEPGGYTF
cdr3_nt: TGTGCCAGCAGTCCGAGGGGGGAACCGGGTGGCTACACCTTC

j_call: TRBJ2-3
clone_size: few
v_call: TRBV5-4
d_call: .
cdr3_aa: CASSLYLAGPKWDTQYF
cdr3_nt: TGTGCCAGCAGCTTATACCTTGCGGGCCCGAAGTGGGATACGCAGTATTTT

j_call: TRBJ1-1
clone_size: few
v_call: TRBV4-1
d_call: .
cdr3_aa: CASSQNPRINTEAFF
cdr3_nt: TGCGCCAGCAGCCAGAATCCCCGCATTAACACTGAAGCTTTCTTT

j_call: TRBJ2-1
clone_size: .
v_call: TRBV7-3
d_call: .
cdr3_aa: CASSLKGTPYNEQFF
cdr3_nt: TGTGCCAGCAGCTTAAAGGGGACTCCCTACAATGAGCAGTTCTTC

j_call: TRBJ2-7
clone_size: medium-sized
v_call: TRBV7-6
d_call: TRBD2
cdr3_aa: CASSLAQPGGASGSYNEQYF
cdr3_nt: TGTGCCAGCAGCTTAGCGCAACCGGGGGGGGCAAGCGGATCCTACAATGAGCAGTACTTC

j_call: TRBJ2-1
clone_size: many
v_call: TRBV10-2
d_call: TRBD2
cdr3_aa: CASSERLAGYNEQFF
cdr3_nt: TGCGCCAGCAGTGAGAGGTTAGCGGGATACAATGAGCAGTTCTTC

j_call: TRBJ2-3
clone_size: .
v_call: TRBV28
d_call: TRBD2
cdr3_aa: CASRPGLRLHEQYF
cdr3_nt: TGTGCCAGCAGGCCGGGACTAAGGTTGCACGAGCAGTATTTT

j_call: TRBJ2-6
clone_size: medium-sized
v_call: TRBV12-3/TRBV12-4
d_call: .
cdr3_aa: CASSFDVLTF
cdr3_nt: TGTGCCAGCAGTTTTGACGTCCTGACTTTC

j_call: TRBJ1-2
clone_size: many
v_call: TRBV7-7
d_call: .
cdr3_aa: CASSYRKISYGYTF
cdr3_nt: TGTGCTAGCAGCTACAGGAAAATCAGCTATGGCTACACCTTC

j_call: TRBJ2-2
clone_size: .
v_call: TRBV6-2/TRBV6-3
d_call: TRBD2
cdr3_aa: CALSGRGPGELFF
cdr3_nt: TGTGCCCTTAGCGGGAGGGGTCCCGGGGAGCTGTTTTTT

j_call: TRBJ2-7
clone_size: many
v_call: TRBV24-1
d_call: TRBD1
cdr3_aa: CATSLRPGQGRNEQYF
cdr3_nt: TGTGCCACCAGCCTCCGACCGGGACAGGGTAGAAATGAGCAGTACTTC

j_call: TRBJ1-1
clone_size: few
v_call: TRBV5-1
d_call: .
cdr3_aa: CASSLGHGGAEAFF
cdr3_nt: TGCGCCAGCAGCCTGGGACACGGGGGCGCTGAAGCTTTCTTT

j_call: TRBJ2-1
clone_size: medium-sized
v_call: TRBV11-2
d_call: TRBD2
cdr3_aa: CASSLIRDYHLSSYNEQFF
cdr3_nt: TGTGCCAGCAGCCTAATCCGGGACTACCACCTTAGCTCCTACAATGAGCAGTTCTTC

j_call: TRBJ1-5
clone_size: once
v_call: TRBV7-9
d_call: .
cdr3_aa: CASSFGRVDQPQHF
cdr3_nt: TGTGCCAGCAGCTTTGGTCGGGTAGACCAGCCCCAGCATTTT

j_call: TRBJ2-5
clone_size: few
v_call: TRBV7-6
d_call: .
cdr3_aa: CASSLAGGLRGTQYF
cdr3_nt: TGTGCCAGCAGCTTAGCGGGCGGGCTGCGGGGGACCCAGTACTTC

j_call: TRBJ2-3
clone_size: medium-sized
v_call: TRBV6-1
d_call: .
cdr3_aa: CASSDRGGGDLTDTQYF
cdr3_nt: TGTGCCAGCAGTGATAGAGGCGGCGGAGACCTCACAGATACGCAGTATTTT

j_call: TRBJ2-2
clone_size: many
v_call: TRBV5-4
d_call: TRBD1
cdr3_aa: CASSFGPGTGGTGELFF
cdr3_nt: TGTGCCAGCAGCTTTGGACCCGGGACAGGGGGCACCGGGGAGCTGTTTTTT

j_call: TRBJ2-4
clone_size: .
v_call: TRBV4-3
d_call: .
cdr3_aa: CASSQSGTIKNIQYF
cdr3_nt: TGCGCCAGCAGCCAGTCGGGGACCATCAAAAACATTCAGTACTTC

j_call: TRBJ1-2
clone_size: .
v_call: TRBV7-6
d_call: .
cdr3_aa: CASTPGLSRGYGYTF
cdr3_nt: TGTGCCAGCACCCCGGGGTTGTCGCGGGGCTATGGCTACACCTTC

j_call: TRBJ2-3
clone_size: .
v_call: TRBV7-4
d_call: TRBD1
cdr3_aa: CASRRQGDTDTQYF
cdr3_nt: TGTGCCAGCAGGAGACAGGGTGACACAGATACGCAGTATTTT

j_call: TRBJ2-7
clone_size: many
v_call: TRBV4-2
d_call: TRBD2
cdr3_aa: CASSQDKLAGGYEQYF
cdr3_nt: TGTGCCAGCAGCCAAGATAAACTAGCGGGGGGCTACGAGCAGTACTTC

j_call: TRBJ2-5
clone_size: .
v_call: TRBV6-1
d_call: .
cdr3_aa: CASSVSLSGETQYF
cdr3_nt: TGTGCCAGCAGTGTTAGCCTCAGTGGGGAGACCCAGTACTTC

j_call: TRBJ2-5
clone_size: few
v_call: TRBV7-8
d_call: .
cdr3_aa: CASSPTTTGDETQYF
cdr3_nt: TGTGCCAGCAGCCCAACCACGACAGGCGACGAGACCCAGTACTTC

j_call: TRBJ2-5
clone_size: .
v_call: TRBV7-8
d_call: .
cdr3_aa: CASSPDRRLQATQYF
cdr3_nt: TGTGCCAGCAGCCCCGACCGGCGACTACAAGCGACCCAGTACTTC

j_call: TRBJ2-1
clone_size: once
v_call: TRBV12-3/TRBV12-4
d_call: .
cdr3_aa: CASSEYNEQFF
cdr3_nt: TGTGCCAGCAGCGAATACAATGAGCAGTTCTTC

j_call: TRBJ2-1
clone_size: medium-sized
v_call: TRBV7-9
d_call: .
cdr3_aa: CASSLGGGAYNEQFF
cdr3_nt: TGTGCCAGCAGCTTAGGAGGGGGTGCCTACAATGAGCAGTTCTTC

j_call: TRBJ2-7
clone_size: once
v_call: TRBV7-2
d_call: .
cdr3_aa: CASSLGGTLVYEQYF
cdr3_nt: TGTGCCAGCAGCTTAGGGGGGACGCTAGTCTACGAGCAGTACTTC

j_call: TRBJ2-1
clone_size: many
v_call: TRBV6-4
d_call: .
cdr3_aa: CASSEFGGASSYNEQFF
cdr3_nt: TGTGCCAGCAGTGAGTTTGGGGGGGCCAGCTCCTACAATGAGCAGTTCTTC

j_call: TRBJ2-5
clone_size: few
v_call: TRBV7-9
d_call: .
cdr3_aa: CASSLRAEETQYF
cdr3_nt: TGTGCCAGCAGCTTACGGGCTGAAGAGACCCAGTACTTC

j_call: TRBJ2-7
clone_size: many
v_call: TRBV27
d_call: .
cdr3_aa: CASSLFRGPTYEQYF
cdr3_nt: TGTGCCAGCAGTTTATTTCGCGGCCCGACCTACGAGCAGTACTTC